These T cell receptor beta chains were read from a single sample in a study of response to subunit inactivated influenza vaccine. In TCRdb, the RT-PCR reads were re-called with MiXCR into one record per CDR3 protein. The repertoire includes about 800,000 distinct CDR3 sequences, 20% to 25% of them detected once, and approximately 10% sits in the top ten. This sample comprised PBMCs from blood, obtained 5 days after vaccination. These receptors were taken from a man in his fifties or sixties who received an inactivated influenza vaccine. Each CDR3 is given with its conserved first and last residue. D genes are given only for firm matches. Part of the rows lack a size; the others show once, few, many or a class for expanded clones.

v_gene: TRBV6-5; abundance: many; j_gene: TRBJ2-7; len: 17; d_gene: TRBD2; CDR3nt: TGTGCCAGCAGTTATGGAGGAACTAGCGGGGGCACCTACGAGCAGTACTTC; CDR3aa: CASSYGGTSGGTYEQYF
v_gene: TRBV29-1; abundance: few; j_gene: TRBJ2-3; len: 11; d_gene: NA; CDR3nt: TGCAGCGTTGAGATTTTAGATACGCAGTATTTT; CDR3aa: CSVEILDTQYF
v_gene: TRBV27; abundance: few; j_gene: TRBJ2-7; len: 15; d_gene: TRBD2; CDR3nt: TGTGCCAGCAGTTTATTGGCGGGAGGTGCCTACGAGCAGTACTTC; CDR3aa: CASSLLAGGAYEQYF
v_gene: TRBV12-3/TRBV12-4; abundance: few; j_gene: TRBJ1-1; len: 16; d_gene: NA; CDR3nt: TGTGCCAGCAGTTTTGGTGGACGGTGGGAGGGCACTGAAGCTTTCTTT; CDR3aa: CASSFGGRWEGTEAFF
v_gene: TRBV5-1; abundance: NA; j_gene: TRBJ2-1; len: 17; d_gene: TRBD2; CDR3nt: TGCGCCAGCAGTCGTCACTCTCAAGCGGGGGGGCGGAATGAGCAGTTCTTC; CDR3aa: CASSRHSQAGGRNEQFF
v_gene: TRBV7-8; abundance: NA; j_gene: TRBJ2-7; len: 16; d_gene: TRBD1; CDR3nt: TGTGCCAGCAGCTCAAGGGACAGGGGGCCCGCCTACGAGCAGTACTTC; CDR3aa: CASSSRDRGPAYEQYF
v_gene: TRBV5-5; abundance: few; j_gene: TRBJ2-3; len: 14; d_gene: TRBD2; CDR3nt: TGTGCCAGTTCACTAGCGGGGGAATCAGATACGCAGTATTTT; CDR3aa: CASSLAGESDTQYF
v_gene: TRBV18; abundance: few; j_gene: TRBJ2-5; len: 13; d_gene: NA; CDR3nt: TGTGCCAGCTCACCACCGATCTCGGAGACCCAGTACTTC; CDR3aa: CASSPPISETQYF
v_gene: TRBV12-3/TRBV12-4; abundance: NA; j_gene: TRBJ2-7; len: 13; d_gene: TRBD1; CDR3nt: TGTGCCAGCAGTTACGACAGGGGGGACGAGCAGTACTTC; CDR3aa: CASSYDRGDEQYF
v_gene: TRBV4-2; abundance: NA; j_gene: TRBJ1-4; len: 15; d_gene: TRBD1; CDR3nt: TGTGCCAGCAGCCCAGGGGGACAGGGGGGGGAAAAACTGTTTTTT; CDR3aa: CASSPGGQGGEKLFF
v_gene: TRBV18; abundance: NA; j_gene: TRBJ2-4; len: 15; d_gene: NA; CDR3nt: TGTGCCAGCTCACCACAGGTGACAGCCAAAAACATTCAGTACTTC; CDR3aa: CASSPQVTAKNIQYF
v_gene: TRBV5-1; abundance: NA; j_gene: TRBJ1-1; len: 13; d_gene: NA; CDR3nt: TGCGCCAGCAGCGGGTTGGAGAACACTGAAGCTTTCTTT; CDR3aa: CASSGLENTEAFF
v_gene: TRBV28; abundance: NA; j_gene: TRBJ2-7; len: 15; d_gene: NA; CDR3nt: TGTGCCAGCAGTCCAACCGGGACGGTGCTACGAGAGCAGTACTTC; CDR3aa: CASSPTGTVLREQYF
v_gene: TRBV5-6; abundance: few; j_gene: TRBJ1-2; len: 16; d_gene: NA; CDR3nt: TGTGCCAGCAGCTCCAGACTGACCACGACGGGATATGGCTACACCTTC; CDR3aa: CASSSRLTTTGYGYTF
v_gene: TRBV4-2; abundance: many; j_gene: TRBJ2-3; len: 17; d_gene: NA; CDR3nt: TGTGCCAGCAGCCAAGCGAGGGCGGGGTTTGCGCCAGATACGCAGTATTTT; CDR3aa: CASSQARAGFAPDTQYF
v_gene: TRBV28; abundance: NA; j_gene: TRBJ2-7; len: 12; d_gene: NA; CDR3nt: TGTGCCAGCAGTAGTTCAACCTACGAGCAGTACTTC; CDR3aa: CASSSSTYEQYF
v_gene: TRBV27; abundance: NA; j_gene: TRBJ2-6; len: 19; d_gene: TRBD2; CDR3nt: TGTGCCAGCAGTTTGGGACTCGGGGGGAGACACTCTGGGGCCAACGTCCTGACTTTC; CDR3aa: CASSLGLGGRHSGANVLTF
v_gene: TRBV20-1; abundance: NA; j_gene: TRBJ2-1; len: 13; d_gene: TRBD2; CDR3nt: TGCAGTGCTACTGGACTAGCTAACAATGAGCAGTTCTTC; CDR3aa: CSATGLANNEQFF
v_gene: TRBV4-3; abundance: NA; j_gene: TRBJ1-3; len: 13; d_gene: NA; CDR3nt: TGCGCCAGCAGCCAAGTAGATGGAAACACCATATATTTT; CDR3aa: CASSQVDGNTIYF
v_gene: TRBV9; abundance: NA; j_gene: TRBJ2-7; len: 14; d_gene: NA; CDR3nt: TGTGCCAGCAGCGTGGGTAGCTCCTACAATGAGCAGTACTTC; CDR3aa: CASSVGSSYNEQYF
v_gene: TRBV12-3/TRBV12-4; abundance: NA; j_gene: TRBJ2-1; len: 16; d_gene: TRBD2; CDR3nt: TGTGCCAGCAGTTCCCCGTGGCTAGCGGGGGGTAATGAGCAGTTCTTC; CDR3aa: CASSSPWLAGGNEQFF
v_gene: TRBV2; abundance: NA; j_gene: TRBJ2-1; len: 14; d_gene: NA; CDR3nt: TGTGCCAGCAGTCGCGTGACCACGTACAATGAGCAGTTCTTC; CDR3aa: CASSRVTTYNEQFF
v_gene: TRBV10-3; abundance: once; j_gene: TRBJ2-2; len: 15; d_gene: TRBD1; CDR3nt: TGTGCCATCAGGGAGGGACAGGGGAACACCGGGGAGCTGTTTTTT; CDR3aa: CAIREGQGNTGELFF